The 32 T cell receptor beta chains below were found in one sample sequenced in a study of OX40 agonist ivuxolimab in advanced cancers. TCRdb keeps only in-frame clones here, not all; method: immunoSEQ multiplex PCR. The sample shows about 62,000 clones, about 85% of them seen only once. Specimen: CD4+ or CD8+ T cells sorted from blood, collected in a trial of the OX40 agonist ivuxolimab. The receptors derive from an adult with an advanced solid tumor such as melanoma, head and neck, liver or kidney cancer.

The chain couples TRBV6-5 to TRBJ1-6; TRBD1 aligns across 8 bases. Germline CDR1 MNHEY, CDR2 SVGAGI. V trimming: 6 bases; J trimming: 7 bases; junction bases outside the gene matches: 2. The CDR3 spans 13 residues. The CDR3 coding sequence is TGTGCCAGCAGGCGGACAGGGAATTCACCCCTCCACTTT. As protein: CASRRTGNSPLHF.

This clone was picked up one time. The CDR3 is CASSEAPRGAPYEQYF. In nucleotides, the CDR3 is TGCGCCAGCAGTGAGGCCCCAAGGGGGGCCCCCTACGAGCAGTACTTC. The genes are TRBV10-1 and TRBJ2-7, with D possibly called TRBD1 or TRBD2 (6 bases each). Germline loops: CDR1 WNHNN, CDR2 SYGVQD (reference sequence). The germline V and J ends were trimmed by 2 bases and 2 bases, with 16 bases remaining between them. CDR3 size: 16 residues.

V is TRBV5-1 and J is TRBJ1-5; D possibly corresponds to TRBD1 (6 bases). Germline CDR1 SGHRS, CDR2 YFSETQ. Trimming took off 5 bases at V and 1 base at J, with 10 bases between the two ends. This CDR3 comprises 14 residues. The CDR3 protein is CASSLGQSNQPQHF. CDR3 bases: TGCGCCAGCAGTCTTGGACAGAGCAATCAGCCCCAGCATTTT. Filled out from reference TRBV5-1 and TRBJ1-5, the complete variable domain reads KAGVTQTPRYLIKTRGQQVTLSCSPISGHRSVSWYQQTPGQGLQFLFEYFSETQRNKGNFPGRFSGRQFSNSRSEMNVSTLELGDSALYLCASSLGQSNQPQHFGDGTRLSIL.

The CDR3 loop is CASSLGLGDTQYF. The DNA for the CDR3 is TGTGCCAGCAGCTTAGGGTTGGGAGATACGCAGTATTTT. The chain has TRBV11-3 and TRBJ2-3; D unclear. V was clipped by 1 base and J by 5 bases, with 7 bases between them. Germline loops: CDR1 SGHNT, CDR2 YENEEA. This CDR3 is built from 13 residues.

The gene calls are TRBV30 and TRBJ2-5; D assignment may be TRBD1 or TRBD2 (5 bases each). The DNA end favors TRBJ2-7, so the J call may be wrong. CDR1 and CDR2 (germline): GTSNPN, SVGIG (reference sequence). The CDR3 spans 14 residues. CDR3 sequence (DNA): TGTGCCTGGAGTGCCGGGACGGAGACCTACGAGCAGTACTTC. It codes for CAWSAGTETYEQYF.

The gene calls are TRBV7-6 and TRBJ2-7, with D perhaps being TRBD1 or TRBD2 (5 bases each). Germline CDR1 reads SGHVS; CDR2 reads FNYEAQ. The ends were cut back, 3 bases at V and 5 bases at J, with 8 bases in the middle. This CDR3 is built from 12 residues. As DNA, the CDR3 is TGTGCCAGCAGCTTTCGGGGCGACGAGCAGTACTTC. Translated, it gives CASSFRGDEQYF.

This chain joins TRBV5-4 and TRBJ2-3; 13 bases are a match to TRBD2. Germline assignment: CDR1 SGHNT and CDR2 YYREEE (reference sequence). CDR3 length equals 16 residues. Trimming at V came to 4 bases and at J to 2 bases, leaving 4 bases not matched to a gene. CDR3 in DNA: TGTGCCAGCAGCAAGACTAGCGGGGGGCACACAGATACGCAGTATTTT. Its protein is CASSKTSGGHTDTQYF.

V usage is TRBV25-1 and J usage is TRBJ1-2; D might be TRBD1 (5 bases). The germline CDR1 and CDR2 sequences are MGHDK and SYGVNS. With 8 bases removed from V and 4 bases from J, the gap between germline ends came to 14 bases. The CDR3 contains 13 residues. The CDR3 reads CASRGAGTYGYTF. CDR3 nucleotides: TGTGCCAGCCGTGGGGCAGGGACCTATGGCTACACCTTC.

The gene calls are TRBV29-1 and TRBJ1-4, with D unclear. Trimming shortened V by 5 bases and J by 0 bases, and 7 bases separated the two germline ends. The CDR3 totals 13 residues. CDR1 and CDR2 from the germline V gene are SQVTM and ANQGSEA. CDR3 amino acids: CSVRASTNEKLFF. The CDR3, as DNA: TGCAGCGTTCGCGCATCAACTAATGAAAAACTGTTTTTT.

This clone was observed a handful of times. The chain uses TRBV19 and TRBJ1-5; D perhaps matches TRBD1 (6 bases). The CDR3 contains 15 residues. Germline CDR1 is LNHDA and CDR2 is SQIVND (reference sequence). V was clipped by 5 bases and J by 2 bases, with 13 bases between them. The CDR3 DNA sequence: TGTGCCAGTAGTTCGATGGCAGGGGGCAATCAGCCCCAGCATTTT. Encoded protein: CASSSMAGGNQPQHF.

The table lists this clone with a few counts. J is TRBJ2-1 and V is TRBV5-1, with TRBD2 identical over 10 bases. From germline, CDR1 is SGHRS and CDR2 YFSETQ. J gave up 7 bases and V 4 bases, and 8 bases lay outside the gene matches. The CDR3 runs 15 residues. Here the CDR3 reads CASSHSGRSKNEQFF. CDR3 coding DNA: TGCGCCAGCAGCCATAGCGGGAGGTCGAAGAATGAGCAGTTCTTC.

The chain joins TRBV28 to TRBJ1-6; no clear D gene. This CDR3 has 14 amino acids. The V end lost 3 bases, the J end lost 5 bases, and 8 bases lay between the germline ends. Germline CDR1 MDHEN, CDR2 SYDVKM. In DNA form, the CDR3 reads TGTGCCAGCAGTTTTCTGACGGATAATTCACCCCTCCACTTT. This encodes CASSFLTDNSPLHF. The variable domain in full, completed from reference TRBV28 and TRBJ1-6, reads DVKVTQSSRYLVKRTGEKVFLECVQDMDHENMFWYRQDPGLGLRLIYFSYDVKMKEKGDIPEGYSVSREKKERFSLILESASTNQTSMYLCASSFLTDNSPLHFGNGTRLTVT.

This chain joins TRBV18 and TRBJ2-7; TRBD1 agrees at 10 bases. Germline V gives CDR1 KGHSH, CDR2 LQKENI. The V gene end was trimmed by 6 bases and the J gene end by 3 bases; junction bases not matched to a gene: 5. The CDR3 has 14 amino acids. CDR3 nucleotides: TGTGCCAGCTCGGGACAGGGGCCGATCTACGAGCAGTACTTC. Translation: CASSGQGPIYEQYF.

The chain couples TRBV10-1 to TRBJ2-7, with D unresolved. Trimming pared 5 bases from V and 6 bases from J, leaving 11 bases between. Germline CDR1 reads WNHNN; CDR2 reads SYGVQD (reference sequence). CDR3 size: 12 residues. The CDR3 region has the DNA TGCGCCAGCAGTCCCAATACTCGCGAGCAGTACTTC. The encoded protein is CASSPNTREQYF.

The table lists this clone with a few counts. The chain uses TRBV4-1 and TRBJ2-7; maybe TRBD2 (6 bases). V was trimmed by 4 bases and J by 6 bases, leaving 13 bases between them. In germline, CDR1 is MGHRA, CDR2 YSYEKL. The CDR3 contains 13 residues. The CDR3 loop reads CASSRGGVLEQYF. The DNA for the CDR3 is TGCGCCAGCAGCCGGGGCGGGGTGCTCGAGCAGTACTTC.

J is TRBJ2-7 and V is TRBV5-4; 9 bases are shared with TRBD2. The germline V gene encodes CDR1 SGHNT and CDR2 YYREEE (reference sequence). The trim removed 4 bases at V and 0 bases at J, leaving 5 bases unmatched. The CDR3 has 15 residues. CDR3 residues: CASSQGSGSSYEQYF. As DNA, the CDR3 is TGTGCCAGCAGCCAGGGTAGCGGGAGCTCCTACGAGCAGTACTTC.

The chain is built from TRBV11-2 and TRBJ1-2, with TRBD1 matching over 8 bases. The trim removed 2 bases at V and 5 bases at J, leaving 7 bases unmatched. The CDR3 is 15 amino acids. The germline V gene encodes CDR1 SGHAT and CDR2 FQNNGV. CDR3 residues: CASSLQVTGVYGYTF. CDR3 bases: TGTGCCAGCAGCTTACAGGTGACAGGGGTTTATGGCTACACCTTC.

The V gene is TRBV6-5, the J gene TRBJ2-5; TRBD1 aligns across 7 bases. The CDR3 is made up of 14 amino acids. V dropped 6 bases and J dropped 0; count of bases not matched to a gene: 4. The germline V gene encodes CDR1 MNHEY and CDR2 SVGAGI. The CDR3 loop reads CASRMTGNQETQYF. Written as DNA, the CDR3 is TGTGCCAGCAGGATGACAGGGAACCAAGAGACCCAGTACTTC.

The genes are TRBV2 and TRBJ1-1; D is perhaps TRBD1 (5 bases). CDR3 length: 12 residues. V was trimmed by 6 bases and J by 4 bases, leaving 9 bases between them. Per the germline V gene, CDR1 is SNHLY and CDR2 is FYNNEI. The CDR3 nucleotides read TGTGCCAGCAGCGACAGATTCACTGAAGCTTTCTTT. The encoded protein is CASSDRFTEAFF.

The chain joins TRBV30 to TRBJ1-6, with D possibly matching TRBD1 (6 bases). The germline gives CDR1 GTSNPN, CDR2 SVGIG (reference sequence). CDR3 length: 13 amino acids. Trimming shortened V by 5 bases and J by 10 bases, and 15 bases separated the two germline ends. The CDR3 DNA follows: TGTGCCTGGGCAACAGGGTTACGGTCACCCCTCCACTTT. It is translated as CAWATGLRSPLHF.

CDR3 DNA: TGCGCCAGCAGCCCCGCGGGTTACCAAAGCTCCTACAATGAGCAGTTCTTC. It yields the protein CASSPAGYQSSYNEQFF. V and J are TRBV5-1 and TRBJ2-1; D perhaps matches TRBD2 (5 bases). Germline V lookup: CDR1 SGHRS, CDR2 YFSETQ. CDR3 size: 17 residues. Trimming removed 4 bases at V and 0 bases at J, with 17 bases between.

The V gene is TRBV5-4, the J gene TRBJ2-7; 11 bases map to TRBD2. Germline assignment: CDR1 SGHNT and CDR2 YYREEE (reference sequence). The CDR3 consists of 16 residues. Trimming removed 3 bases from V and 3 bases from J; junction bases left unmatched: 8. CDR3 residues: CASSSGTSGAGYEQYF. The CDR3 coding sequence is TGTGCCAGCAGCTCCGGGACTAGCGGAGCCGGCTACGAGCAGTACTTC.

There are a few counts of this clone. CDR3 DNA sequence: TGTGCCATCAGTCCTGTACCCCCCAAGGACGTCAGAGAGACCCAGTACTTC. Protein product: CAISPVPPKDVRETQYF. The rearrangement uses TRBV10-3 and TRBJ2-5; D uncertain. V dropped 5 bases and J dropped 4 bases, with 23 bases sitting between them. The germline CDR1 and CDR2 sequences are ENHRY and SYGVKD. The CDR3 length is 17 residues.

The chain joins TRBV7-8 to TRBJ2-7; tentative D call: TRBD1 (5 bases). V was pared by 0 bases and J by 4 bases, with 13 bases between. This CDR3 spans 15 amino acids. Germline V gives CDR1 SGHVS, CDR2 FQNEAQ. The CDR3 loop is CASSLAVGRVYEQYF. In DNA, the CDR3 is TGTGCCAGCAGCTTAGCAGTCGGCAGGGTTTACGAGCAGTACTTC.

The J gene is TRBJ1-2, the V gene TRBV15; D not certain. Germline assignment: CDR1 LNHNV and CDR2 YYDKDF (reference sequence). This CDR3 is built from 12 residues. Trimming left V 1 base short and J 3 bases short, with 3 bases between. The CDR3 region is CATSRGDYGYTF. In DNA, the CDR3 is TGTGCCACCAGCAGAGGGGACTATGGCTACACCTTC.

In the case of this clone: One junction end does not reproduce the germline sequence, and a read error may be involved. The rearrangement links TRBV6-1 to TRBJ1-6; the D gene is possibly TRBD1 (5 bases). CDR1 is MNHNS, CDR2 SASEGT, per germline. This CDR3 is built from 14 residues. CDR3 sequence reads: CASSPRGINSPPHF. As DNA, the CDR3 is TGTGCCAGCAGTCCAAGGGGAATCAATTCACCCCCCCACTTT.

This clone occurred once. The rearrangement uses TRBV10-1 and TRBJ2-3; D gene unclear. From germline, CDR1 is WNHNN and CDR2 SYGVQD (reference sequence). Trimming stripped 2 bases from V and 0 bases from J, with 9 bases between. This CDR3 has 15 amino acids. Written as DNA, the CDR3 is TGCGCCAGCAGTGAGGGCCGTAGGAGCACAGATACGCAGTATTTT. Translation gives CASSEGRRSTDTQYF.

V gene TRBV27 combines with J gene TRBJ2-7; 9 bases match TRBD2. The CDR3 totals 14 residues. V lost 6 bases to trimming and J lost 5 bases; unmatched junction nucleotides: 8. From germline, CDR1 is MNHEY and CDR2 SMNVEV (reference sequence). CDR3 protein: CASRSSGSINEQYF. The CDR3 DNA sequence: TGTGCCAGCAGGAGTAGCGGGAGTATCAACGAGCAGTACTTC.

The CDR3 DNA is TGTGCCAGTAGTATAGATAAGAGGACAGATACGCAGTATTTT. It encodes CASSIDKRTDTQYF. V and J are TRBV19 and TRBJ2-3; D unresolved. CDR1 LNHDA and CDR2 SQIVND come from the germline V gene (reference sequence). Trimming stripped 0 bases from V and 3 bases from J, with 7 bases between. The CDR3 has 14 amino acids.

This chain connects TRBV7-6 to TRBJ1-5, with D hard to call. Germline-derived CDR1 and CDR2 are SGHVS and FNYEAQ. Trimming removed 0 bases at V and 4 bases at J, with 10 bases between. The CDR3 runs to 15 residues. In DNA form, the CDR3 reads TGTGCCAGCAGCTTAGCCCCGGGCGGGAATCAGCCCCAGCATTTT. The encoded protein is CASSLAPGGNQPQHF.

V usage is TRBV6-1 and J usage is TRBJ2-3; 10 positions match TRBD2. Unmatched junction bases numbered 4, after V lost 2 bases and J lost 2 bases. The CDR3 sequence is 16 residues long. Germline values: CDR1 MNHNS, CDR2 SASEGT. CDR3 protein: CASSELAGASTDTQYF. The CDR3 region has the DNA TGTGCCAGCAGTGAACTAGCGGGGGCCTCCACAGATACGCAGTATTTT.

This clone has more than one count but fewer than ten. The chain uses TRBV6-1 and TRBJ1-6; 7 nucleotides match TRBD1. The CDR3 is 12 residues long. The J segment lost 10 bases and the V segment lost 8 bases, leaving 5 bases of the junction unmatched. Germline V gene data show CDR1 as MNHNS and CDR2 as SASEGT. The CDR3 DNA reads TGTGCCAGCGTGACAGGGAGCTCACCCCTCCACTTT. This gives the protein CASVTGSSPLHF.